The 24 T cell receptor beta chains below all came from one sample that was sequenced in a study of Graves' ophthalmopathy and Graves' hyperthyroidism (dated by TCRdb to about 2018). Sequenced on an Illumina HiSeq 2000. TCR beta CDR3 regions were amplified from RNA transcripts for repertoire sequencing. The first round of RT-PCR was done with HTBI primers and the Qiagen OneStep RT-PCR kit, and was followed by a second round of multiplex PCR, then size selection and purification. TCRdb itself trimmed the public reads at Q25 with fastp, ran MiXCR and retained productive beta chains. Rows merge per CDR3 protein into single entries with the most common DNA and genes. In all, the sample holds over a million distinct CDR3 sequences, and roughly two fifths of those were seen once. The leading ten clones occupy roughly 10% of the sample. The sequenced sample was peripheral blood or thyroid tissue (not recorded which). The receptors derive from an adult man with Graves' hyperthyroidism.

This clonotype was detected many times. The gene calls are TRBV10-2 and TRBJ2-7; no firm D call. The CDR3 contains 12 residues. Germline V gene data show CDR1 as WSHSY and CDR2 as SAAADI. Trimming pared 5 bases from V and 3 bases from J, leaving 8 bases between. CDR3 loop: CASSPSNYEQYF. For the CDR3, the DNA is TGCGCCAGCAGTCCTTCTAACTACGAGCAGTACTTC.

At least ten counts were recorded for this clonotype. V gene TRBV7-6 combines with J gene TRBJ2-5, with D possibly being TRBD2 (5 bases). This CDR3 is built from 14 residues. Germline CDR1 reads SGHVS; CDR2 reads FNYEAQ. Trimming removed 5 bases from V and 2 bases from J, with 12 bases in between. The DNA of the CDR3 is TGTGCCAGCAGCGCGGACGGACTTCAAGAGACCCAGTACTTC. It encodes CASSADGLQETQYF.

There are many counts of this clonotype. The genes are TRBV20-1 and TRBJ1-4; D remains unclear. V was trimmed by 2 bases and J by 4 bases, leaving 14 bases between them. This CDR3 has 15 amino acids. CDR1 and CDR2 from the germline V gene are DFQATT and SNEGSKA (reference sequence). The CDR3 is CSARPPSGGNEKLFF. The CDR3 DNA reads as TGCAGTGCTAGACCACCAAGTGGCGGTAATGAAAAACTGTTTTTT.

The J gene is TRBJ2-7, the V gene TRBV7-2; the D call may be TRBD1 or TRBD2 (5 bases each). This CDR3 is built from 15 residues. The germline CDR1 and CDR2 sequences are SGHTA and FQGNSA. Trimming stripped 5 bases from V and 1 base from J, with 15 bases between. The CDR3 bases are TGTGCCAGCAGCCCCCCCGGGGCCCGGTCCTACGAGCAGTACTTC. Translated, it gives CASSPPGARSYEQYF.

In this sample, this clonotype turned up once. Likely a read error: the CDR3 ends without its conserved phenylalanine or tryptophan. It is unclear where the CDR3 begins or ends on the DNA, so no DNA is shown, and the CDR3 is as TCRdb lists it. The V gene is TRBV24-1, the J gene TRBJ2-6; TRBD1 is the table's D call and was not checked against the DNA. The CDR3 is 8 amino acids in total, end residues counted. CDR1 and CDR2 (germline): KGHDR, SFDVKD. The chain's CDR3 is CATSDPAG.

The V gene is TRBV7-9, the J gene TRBJ2-7, with TRBD1 matching over 11 bases. Trimming at V came to 5 bases and at J to 7 bases, leaving 10 bases not matched to a gene. The germline CDR1 and CDR2 sequences are SEHNR and FQNEAQ (reference sequence). This CDR3 comprises 15 residues. The CDR3 DNA reads TGTGCCAGCAGCGTAGGACAGGGGGCCTTGGGGGAGCAGTACTTC. This sequence encodes CASSVGQGALGEQYF.

At least ten counts were recorded for this clonotype. The V call is TRBV7-9, the J call TRBJ1-4, with D uncertain. The V end lost 1 base, the J end lost 7 bases, and 16 bases lay between the germline ends. From germline, CDR1 is SEHNR and CDR2 FQNEAQ (reference sequence). This CDR3 comprises 16 residues. The CDR3 reads CASSLEGARAGEKLFF. In DNA form, the CDR3 reads TGTGCCAGCAGCTTAGAGGGCGCTCGGGCTGGTGAAAAACTGTTTTTT. The complete variable domain, with remaining parts taken from reference TRBV7-9 and TRBJ1-4, reads DTGVSQNPRHKITKRGQNVTFRCDPISEHNRLYWYRQTLGQGPEFLTYFQNEAQLEKSRLLSDRFSAERPKGSFSTLEIQRTEQGDSAMYLCASSLEGARAGEKLFFGSGTQLSVL.

There are many counts of this clonotype. The chain carries TRBV20-1 and TRBJ1-5; TRBD1 agrees at 9 bases. The trim removed 0 bases at V and 6 bases at J, leaving 6 bases unmatched. This CDR3 has 15 amino acids. CDR1 DFQATT and CDR2 SNEGSKA come from the germline V gene (reference sequence). Here the CDR3 DNA reads TGCAGTGCTAGAGACTGGACAGGGGTGGGTCAGCCCCAGCATTTT. Amino acid sequence: CSARDWTGVGQPQHF.

This clonotype was seen at least ten times. J is TRBJ2-7 and V is TRBV14; D possibly corresponds to TRBD2 (6 bases). V was trimmed by 0 bases and J by 2 bases, leaving 14 bases between them. There are 16 residues in the CDR3. Germline lookup yields CDR1 SGHDN and CDR2 FVKESK. The CDR3 spells CASSQDSWDSTYEQYF. CDR3 nucleotide sequence: TGTGCCAGCAGCCAAGATAGCTGGGACTCAACCTACGAGCAGTACTTC.

This sequence joins TRBV2 and TRBJ2-5; 7 bases are a match to TRBD2. Germline assignment: CDR1 SNHLY and CDR2 FYNNEI. After removal of 6 bases from V and 0 bases from J, the junction contained 4 bases not matched to a gene. The CDR3 runs to 14 residues. Written as DNA, the CDR3 is TGTGCCAGCAGGGCTAGCGGAAACCAAGAGACCCAGTACTTC. This encodes CASRASGNQETQYF. The variable domain in full, with the rest retrieved from reference TRBV2 and TRBJ2-5, is EPEVTQTPSHQVTQMGQEVILRCVPISNHLYFYWYRQILGQKVEFLVSFYNNEISEKSEIFDDQFSVERPDGSNFTLKIRSTKLEDSAMYFCASRASGNQETQYFGPGTRLLVL.

The V and J genes are TRBV11-2 and TRBJ2-7, with D perhaps matching TRBD2 (6 bases). Germline V lookup: CDR1 SGHAT, CDR2 FQNNGV. Trimming took off 6 bases at V and 1 base at J, with 13 bases between the two ends. The CDR3 is 14 residues long. For the CDR3, the DNA is TGTGCCAGCAGTCCATTCGGGAGATCCTACGAGCAGTACTTC. Its translation: CASSPFGRSYEQYF.

The chain couples TRBV9 to TRBJ2-7, with D possibly TRBD1 on 6 matching bases. The J call may be faulty, since TRBJ1-2 better matches the DNA end. This CDR3 contains 15 residues. Germline CDR1 reads SGDLS; CDR2 reads YYNGEE. The CDR3 loop is CASSVGGAGEHGYTF. DNA for the CDR3: TGTGCCAGCAGCGTAGGGGGGGCAGGGGAGCATGGCTACACCTTC.

At least ten counts were recorded for this clonotype. V gene TRBV20-1 combines with J gene TRBJ1-2; 9 bases are shared with TRBD1. Germline V gene sequence: CDR1 DFQATT, CDR2 SNEGSKA (reference sequence). Unmatched junction bases numbered 8, after V lost 5 bases and J lost 4 bases. The CDR3 is made up of 14 amino acids. The CDR3 reads CSAHQGQGGYGYTF. As DNA, the CDR3 is TGCAGTGCTCATCAGGGACAGGGAGGCTATGGCTACACCTTC.

The genes are TRBV2 and TRBJ1-4; D may be TRBD1 (5 bases). V lost 8 bases and J lost 7, with 20 bases in between. The CDR3 extends over 15 amino acids. Germline V gives CDR1 SNHLY, CDR2 FYNNEI. CDR3 sequence reads: CASFIRGRGTEKLFF. The CDR3 DNA follows: TGTGCCAGCTTCATCCGAGGGAGAGGGACTGAAAAACTGTTTTTT.

Notes on this clonotype: A single base separates this from a much larger clone, so it may be a read error. The gene calls are TRBV12-3 or TRBV12-4 and TRBJ1-1; D might be TRBD1 (5 bases). The CDR3 is 14 amino acids. Deletions cut 4 bases from V and 4 bases from J, with 13 bases between. The CDR3 sequence is CASSSGLLSTEAFF. DNA of the CDR3: TGTGCCAGCAGTTCGGGACTTTTGAGCACTGAAGCTTTCTTT.

Many counts were recorded for this clonotype. V and J are TRBV14 and TRBJ2-5, with unresolved D. Germline assignment: CDR1 SGHDN and CDR2 FVKESK. The CDR3 consists of 14 residues. Trimming took off 4 bases at V and 2 bases at J, with 11 bases between the two ends. CDR3 bases: TGTGCCAGCAGCCTCCGGGCAGAACAAGAGACCCAGTACTTC. As protein: CASSLRAEQETQYF.

The chain combines TRBV30 with TRBJ2-7; TRBD2 is a possible D gene (5 bases). CDR1 and CDR2 (germline): GTSNPN, SVGIG (reference sequence). The CDR3 has 13 amino acids. V lost 2 bases and J lost 3, with 11 bases in between. The CDR3 coding sequence is TGTGCCTGGAGTCGGGGTTTGTTCTACGAGCAGTACTTC. Amino acid sequence: CAWSRGLFYEQYF.

Notes on this clonotype: A much larger clone differs by one base, so this may be a read error. The conserved final phenylalanine or tryptophan is absent from the CDR3, which likely points to a read error. The chain joins TRBV20-1 to TRBJ1-2; D is unclear. Trimming stripped 0 bases from V and 7 bases from J, with 15 bases between. The CDR3 runs to 14 residues. Germline-derived CDR1 and CDR2 are DFQATT and SNEGSKA (reference sequence). DNA of the CDR3: TGCAGTGCTAGAGATCCGACCGGGCCTATTGGCTACACCCTC. Its protein product is CSARDPTGPIGYTL.

In its sample, this clonotype was seen a few times. The chain uses TRBV20-1 and TRBJ2-5; 10 bases are a match to TRBD2. This CDR3 comprises 16 residues. Germline values: CDR1 DFQATT, CDR2 SNEGSKA (reference sequence). V shed 3 bases, J shed 2 bases, and the junction held 9 bases outside the gene matches. The CDR3 sequence: CSASGVAGGSQETQYF. The CDR3 coding sequence is TGCAGTGCTAGCGGGGTAGCGGGGGGATCACAAGAGACCCAGTACTTC.

This clonotype turned up a few times. This rearrangement joins TRBV9 to TRBJ2-5, with 12 bases matching TRBD2. In germline, CDR1 is SGDLS, CDR2 YYNGEE. With 0 bases clipped from V and 2 bases from J, the junction kept 2 bases outside the gene matches. This CDR3 has 16 residues. CDR3 DNA sequence: TGTGCCAGCAGCGTAGGAGGGACTAGCGGGCAAGAGACCCAGTACTTC. It is translated as CASSVGGTSGQETQYF.

DNA for the CDR3: TGTGCCAGCAGTTCACGCAGGGGAGGCTCCTACGAGCAGTACTTC. Residues: CASSSRRGGSYEQYF. The chain carries TRBV25-1 and TRBJ2-7; the D call may be TRBD1 or TRBD2 (6 bases each). The V and J ends lost 5 bases and 0 bases respectively, with 14 bases between them. The CDR3 length is 15 residues. Germline assignment: CDR1 MGHDK and CDR2 SYGVNS.

V gene TRBV7-2 combines with J gene TRBJ2-5, with D tentatively TRBD2 (6 bases). The CDR3 runs 14 residues. V lost 5 bases and J 1 base, leaving 11 bases between the germline ends. Germline lookup yields CDR1 SGHTA and CDR2 FQGNSA. As DNA, the CDR3 is TGTGCCAGCAGCCAGAGGAGGGGCCAAGAGACCCAGTACTTC. Translating gives CASSQRRGQETQYF. The variable domain in full, with the rest retrieved from reference TRBV7-2 and TRBJ2-5, is GAGVSQSPSNKVTEKGKDVELRCDPISGHTALYWYRQSLGQGLEFLIYFQGNSAPDKSGLPSDRFSAERTGGSVSTLTIQRTQQEDSAVYLCASSQRRGQETQYFGPGTRLLVL.

This clonotype showed up just once. The rearrangement joins TRBV29-1 to TRBJ2-5; tentative D call: TRBD2 (7 bases). V was shortened by 0 bases and J by 9 bases, with 8 bases between the two germline ends. CDR1 SQVTM and CDR2 ANQGSEA come from the germline V gene. CDR3 size: 11 residues. The CDR3 is CSVEEGGAQYF. CDR3 sequence (DNA): TGCAGCGTTGAAGAAGGGGGGGCCCAGTACTTC.

A few counts support this clonotype. CDR3 region: CASSPHDRLANYGYTF. The CDR3 DNA reads as TGTGCCAGCAGTCCCCATGACCGCCTGGCCAACTATGGCTACACCTTC. This chain links TRBV25-1 with TRBJ1-2; no clear D. Trimming removed 5 bases at V and 2 bases at J, with 18 bases between. This CDR3 comprises 16 residues. CDR1 MGHDK and CDR2 SYGVNS come from the germline V gene.